This TCR beta chain was found in a study of regulatory T cells in long-lasting Graves disease. The study, taken as a whole, reports: When disease was persistent, TRBV28, TRBJ1-2 and TRBJ2-5 were the favored segments.

This clonotype was counted many times. Its antigen is unidentified. The V end lost 5 bases, the J end lost 7 bases, and 18 bases lay between the germline ends. The length of the CDR3 is 16 residues. The germline V gene has CDR1 SGHAT and CDR2 FQDESV (reference sequence). The sample's time point: persistent/refractory GD, antithyroid drugs over 5 years with positive TRAb. RNA from PBMCs was the source of the TCR library. Both iRepertoire HTBI primers and Arm-PCR of CDR3 regions were used to build the TCR beta libraries. TCRdb itself ran the multiplex PCR reads through MiXCR, one entry per CDR3 protein. The data hold roughly 400,000 distinct CDR3 sequences, with roughly 21% observed a single time.

This chain connects TRBV11-1 to TRBJ2-6; D not certain. The source was peripheral blood mononuclear cells (PBMCs), collected when the disease was refractory, from a patient treated with antithyroid drugs. The sequence was collected from a female donor with Graves disease. CDR3 coding DNA: TGTGCCAGCAGCAGACGGACGGTTCTAGGAGCCAACGTCCTGACTTTC. Translation: CASSRRTVLGANVLTF.